These 12 T cell receptor beta chains came from one sample sequenced in a study of CD8+CD57+ T cells in acquired aplastic anemia. Using genomic DNA as the template, TCR beta VDJ and CDR3 profiling was carried out. TCRdb reprocessed the reads with MiXCR, giving one entry per CDR3 protein. In the table there are about 210,000 distinct CDR3 sequences, roughly 33% of which are singletons. Sequencing input: sorted CD4+, CD8+, or CD8+CD57+ T cells (not recorded which) from PBMCs. The source is a human donor in good health, serving as a control.

The table lists this clonotype with many counts. The rearrangement uses TRBV7-9 and TRBJ1-3, with 9 positions matching TRBD1. CDR1 is SEHNR and CDR2 is FQNEAQ in the germline V gene (reference sequence). V lost 5 bases and J lost 2; bases outside the gene matches: 13. This CDR3 has 18 residues. The CDR3 region is CASSLGTGTNRAGNTIYF. CDR3 nucleotide sequence: TGTGCCAGCAGCCTCGGGACAGGGACCAACCGAGCTGGAAACACCATATATTTT.

This clonotype was observed a handful of times. This chain uses TRBV9 with TRBJ1-2; D remains unclear. The CDR3 spans 15 residues. Trimming took off 2 bases at V and 0 bases at J, with 11 bases between the two ends. CDR1 is SGDLS and CDR2 is YYNGEE in the germline V gene. DNA of the CDR3: TGTGCCAGCAGCGTGATGACTAATGCTAACTATGGCTACACCTTC. Protein sequence: CASSVMTNANYGYTF.

The sample holds many counts of this clonotype. This CDR3 is CASSPGLAAEETQYF. CDR3 sequence (DNA): TGTGCCAGTAGCCCGGGACTAGCGGCGGAAGAGACCCAGTACTTC. This chain links TRBV19 with TRBJ2-5, with 11 bases lining up with TRBD2. From germline, CDR1 is LNHDA and CDR2 SQIVND (reference sequence). V was pared by 6 bases and J by 3 bases, with 6 bases of the junction left unmatched. CDR3 size: 15 residues.

The chain links TRBV6-1 to TRBJ2-3, with D uncertain. Trimming left V 3 bases short and J 6 bases short, with 10 bases between. Germline assignment: CDR1 MNHNS and CDR2 SASEGT. The CDR3 consists of 13 residues. CDR3 coding DNA: TGTGCCAGCAGTGATAACTATCTTGATACGCAGTATTTT. It specifies CASSDNYLDTQYF.

The CDR3: CASSLFRLAGPYEQYF. DNA of the CDR3: TGCGCCAGCAGCCTCTTTAGGCTAGCGGGGCCCTACGAGCAGTACTTC. The chain employs TRBV4-3 and TRBJ2-7; 9 positions agree with TRBD2. V was pared by 4 bases and J by 2 bases, with 9 bases of the junction left unmatched. The CDR3 loop spans 16 amino acids. Germline V CDR1 and CDR2: LGHNA, YSLEER.

This chain connects TRBV18 to TRBJ2-3; D is possibly TRBD2 (6 bases). Germline lookup yields CDR1 KGHSH and CDR2 LQKENI. The CDR3 consists of 14 residues. V was clipped by 2 bases and J by 6 bases, with 12 bases between them. The CDR3 reads CASSPKGEEDTQYF. CDR3 bases: TGTGCCAGCTCACCAAAAGGGGAGGAGGATACGCAGTATTTT.

The sample holds a few counts of this clonotype. The chain couples TRBV20-1 to TRBJ2-3, with D possibly being TRBD2 (7 bases). V was cut by 3 bases and J by 7 bases, with 14 bases left in between. Germline values: CDR1 DFQATT, CDR2 SNEGSKA (reference sequence). The CDR3 totals 13 residues. The CDR3: CSASWEGVNTQYF. In DNA, the CDR3 is TGCAGTGCTAGTTGGGAGGGGGTTAATACGCAGTATTTT.

About this clonotype: A read error is possible here, since a much larger clone lies one base away. Given the absence of the conserved phenylalanine or tryptophan at the CDR3 end, a read error is likely. The chain employs TRBV7-2 and TRBJ2-2; D gene ambiguous. The V and J ends lost 6 bases and 2 bases respectively, with 7 bases between them. Germline V lookup: CDR1 SGHTA, CDR2 FQGNSA. The CDR3 loop spans 13 amino acids. The CDR3 loop reads CASSQTNTGELFL. CDR3 bases: TGTGCCAGCAGTCAAACTAACACCGGGGAGCTGTTTTTG.

This clonotype was seen at least ten times. The rearrangement uses TRBV7-2 and TRBJ1-3; D is unclear. There are 15 residues in the CDR3. Trimming pared 3 bases from V and 3 bases from J, leaving 12 bases between. Germline values: CDR1 SGHTA, CDR2 FQGNSA. CDR3: CASSFQIQVGNTIYF. The CDR3 coding sequence is TGTGCCAGCAGCTTTCAAATCCAGGTTGGAAACACCATATATTTT.

The V and J genes are TRBV3-1 and TRBJ1-1; 7 bases map to TRBD1. V lost 6 bases to trimming and J lost 0 bases; unmatched junction nucleotides: 4. Germline V CDR1 and CDR2: LGHDT, YNNKEL (reference sequence). CDR3 size: 14 residues. In DNA form, the CDR3 reads TGTGCCAGCAGGGCAGGGGGGATGAACACTGAAGCTTTCTTT. Protein: CASRAGGMNTEAFF.

V is TRBV12-3 or TRBV12-4 and J is TRBJ2-7, with TRBD1 matching over 9 bases. Unmatched junction bases numbered 5, after V lost 4 bases and J lost 4 bases. The CDR3 covers 14 residues. In DNA form, the CDR3 reads TGTGCCAGCAGTTCTAGGACAGGGGTTTACGAGCAGTACTTC. Its translation: CASSSRTGVYEQYF.

This chain links TRBV29-1 with TRBJ2-3; TRBD1 aligns across 7 bases. The V and J ends lost 6 bases and 4 bases, in that order; junction bases with no gene match: 10. The V gene's germline CDR1 is SQVTM and CDR2 ANQGSEA. The length of the CDR3 is 14 residues. CDR3 DNA: TGCAGCGTGAGACATGGACAGGTATCAGATACGCAGTATTTT. Protein sequence: CSVRHGQVSDTQYF.